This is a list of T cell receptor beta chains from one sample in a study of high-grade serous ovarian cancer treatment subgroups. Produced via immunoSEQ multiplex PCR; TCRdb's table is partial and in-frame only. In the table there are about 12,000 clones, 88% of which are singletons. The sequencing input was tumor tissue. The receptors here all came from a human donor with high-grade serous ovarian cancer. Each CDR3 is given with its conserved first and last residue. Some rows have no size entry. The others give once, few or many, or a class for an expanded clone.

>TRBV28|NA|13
CASSLQGKKGYTF
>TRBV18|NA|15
CASSDSSSSYNEQFF
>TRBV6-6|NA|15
CASSPSGTGGSPLHF
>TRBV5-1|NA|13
CASSWGGAYGYTF
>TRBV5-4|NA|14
CASSRGGSQTGAFF
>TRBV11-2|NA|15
CASSLEGSRNTEAFF
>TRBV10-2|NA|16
CASSGRGTSGANVLTF
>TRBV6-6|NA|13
CASSWTYSYEQYF
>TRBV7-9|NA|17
CASSLNSGGASYNEQFF
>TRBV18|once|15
CASSPGTGLYYGYTF
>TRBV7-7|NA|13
CASSAPGQGRQYF
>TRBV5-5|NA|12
CASSWGGYEAFF
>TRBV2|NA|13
CASRDRGNQPQHF
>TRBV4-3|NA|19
CASSLELAGGVGAKNIQYF
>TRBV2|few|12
CASSDRGEGYTF
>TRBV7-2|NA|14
CASSPGSNRNTIYF
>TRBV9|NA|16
CASSVGRGRNTGELFF
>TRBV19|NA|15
CASTQDTATNEKLFF
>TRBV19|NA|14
CASTSGGQGYGYTF
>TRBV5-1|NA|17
CASSLTSGGASTDTQYF
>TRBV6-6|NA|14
CASSYNSYNSPLHF
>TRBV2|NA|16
CASSSFGRGGPYEQYF
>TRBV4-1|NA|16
CASSQEWRGKSGELFF
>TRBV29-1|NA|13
CSVRGQGTDTQYF
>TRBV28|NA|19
CASSFRAGGRLLHTDTQYF
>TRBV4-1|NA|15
CASSPGGSINYGYTF
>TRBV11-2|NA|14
CASSLSRLNYGYTF
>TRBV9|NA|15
CASSVEGARYSPLHF
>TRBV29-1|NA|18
CSVEDSYNRRGLYNEQFF
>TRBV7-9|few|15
CASSLQGFLGNEQFF
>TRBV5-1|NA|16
CASSLAGTGVGYGYTF
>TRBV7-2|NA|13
CASSPGQHYGYTF